A selection of T cell receptor beta chains follows, all from one sample in a study of cytomegalovirus exposure and HLA in healthy donors. The protocol was immunoSEQ multiplex PCR, while the TCRdb copy is restricted to in-frame clones and leaves out a portion. The data show 80,000 to 90,000 clones, 65% to 85% seen once. Sample: PBMCs. Receptors originate from a man younger than 40 in good health and CMV-seronegative. CDR3s include the opening cysteine and the closing phenylalanine or tryptophan. Fields, in order: V gene, clone size, J gene, D gene, CDR3 protein, CDR3 DNA. The D gene is left open where the match is weak. Expanded clones are given a class, and other clones once, few, many or no size at all.

V: TRBV5-1
size: .
J: TRBJ1-6
D: TRBD1
CDR3: CASSTGQGGSPLHF
DNA: TGCGCCAGCAGCACGGGACAGGGAGGCTCACCCCTCCACTTT

V: TRBV11-2
size: .
J: TRBJ2-1
D: .
CDR3: CASSPSSYNEQFF
DNA: TGTGCCAGCAGCCCCAGTTCCTACAATGAGCAGTTCTTC

V: TRBV6-6
size: few
J: TRBJ1-1
D: .
CDR3: CASNSQGYTEAFF
DNA: TGTGCCAGCAACTCTCAGGGCTACACTGAAGCTTTCTTT

V: TRBV4-3
size: .
J: TRBJ2-2
D: TRBD1
CDR3: CASSQVDRAISGELFF
DNA: TGCGCCAGCAGCCAGGTGGACAGGGCAATATCCGGGGAGCTGTTTTTT

V: TRBV5-1
size: once
J: TRBJ1-6
D: .
CDR3: CASSGGNYNSPLHF
DNA: TGCGCCAGCAGTGGAGGGAACTATAATTCACCCCTCCACTTT

V: TRBV7-9
size: .
J: TRBJ2-1
D: TRBD1
CDR3: CASSLSGQGADEQFF
DNA: TGTGCCAGCAGCTTGTCGGGACAGGGGGCAGATGAGCAGTTCTTC

V: TRBV7-9
size: .
J: TRBJ1-6
D: TRBD1
CDR3: CASSLGGQGNSPLHF
DNA: TGTGCCAGCAGCTTAGGGGGACAGGGTAATTCACCCCTCCACTTT

V: TRBV4-2
size: .
J: TRBJ2-1
D: .
CDR3: CASSQDQRGKDNEQFF
DNA: TGTGCCAGCAGCCAAGATCAAAGGGGAAAAGACAATGAGCAGTTCTTC

V: TRBV11-3
size: .
J: TRBJ1-6
D: TRBD1
CDR3: CASSPVTGSNNSPLHF
DNA: TGTGCCAGCAGCCCGGTGACAGGGTCGAATAATTCACCCCTCCACTTT

V: TRBV9
size: .
J: TRBJ1-6
D: .
CDR3: CASSVEGGTDSPLHF
DNA: TGTGCCAGCAGCGTAGAGGGAGGCACAGACTCACCCCTCCACTTT

V: TRBV16
size: .
J: TRBJ1-5
D: TRBD1
CDR3: CASSPIPGTGHNQPQHF
DNA: TGTGCCAGCAGCCCCATCCCGGGGACAGGGCACAATCAGCCCCAGCATTTT

V: TRBV25-1
size: .
J: TRBJ2-1
D: .
CDR3: CASSQTPGNEQFF
DNA: TGTGCCAGCAGCCAAACCCCAGGGAATGAGCAGTTCTTC

V: TRBV14
size: few
J: TRBJ2-5
D: .
CDR3: CASSQGLSPETQYF
DNA: TGTGCCAGCAGCCAGGGCCTTTCCCCGGAGACCCAGTACTTC

V: TRBV6-1
size: .
J: TRBJ1-2
D: .
CDR3: CASQHTNRNDYGYTF
DNA: TGTGCCAGCCAACACACGAACCGTAATGACTATGGCTACACCTTC

V: TRBV5-1
size: few
J: TRBJ2-5
D: TRBD2
CDR3: CASSLGSSGQETQYF
DNA: TGCGCCAGCAGCTTAGGCTCTAGCGGCCAAGAGACCCAGTACTTC

V: TRBV19
size: .
J: TRBJ2-7
D: .
CDR3: CASSVGDEQYF
DNA: TGTGCCAGTAGTGTAGGAGACGAGCAGTACTTC

V: TRBV6-6
size: .
J: TRBJ2-5
D: .
CDR3: CASNSSPQETQYF
DNA: TGTGCCAGCAACTCCTCCCCTCAAGAGACCCAGTACTTC

V: TRBV19
size: .
J: TRBJ1-2
D: TRBD1
CDR3: CASIGDRGGYYGYTF
DNA: TGTGCCAGTATAGGGGACAGGGGCGGATACTATGGCTACACCTTC

V: TRBV10-3
size: .
J: TRBJ1-1
D: .
CDR3: CAISGGIEAFF
DNA: TGTGCCATCAGTGGCGGGATTGAAGCTTTCTTT

V: TRBV7-6
size: once
J: TRBJ2-5
D: TRBD1
CDR3: CASSQRTGSLGETQYF
DNA: TGTGCCAGCAGCCAAAGGACAGGGTCCTTGGGAGAGACCCAGTACTTC

V: TRBV7-9
size: .
J: TRBJ1-1
D: .
CDR3: CASSGSTPNTEAFF
DNA: TGTGCCAGCAGCGGCAGTACACCGAACACTGAAGCTTTCTTT

V: TRBV19
size: .
J: TRBJ1-1
D: .
CDR3: CASSIQGGRLRNTEAFF
DNA: TGTGCCAGTAGTATCCAGGGCGGCCGTCTGCGAAACACTGAAGCTTTCTTT

V: TRBV7-9
size: .
J: TRBJ2-5
D: .
CDR3: CASSQLETQYF
DNA: TGTGCCAGCAGTCAATTGGAGACCCAGTACTTC

V: TRBV19
size: .
J: TRBJ1-2
D: .
CDR3: CASSTGNRDGYTF
DNA: TGTGCCAGTAGTACAGGGAATAGGGATGGCTACACCTTC

V: TRBV6-1
size: .
J: TRBJ2-2
D: TRBD2
CDR3: CASSEELAGFSNTGELFF
DNA: TGTGCCAGCAGTGAAGAACTAGCGGGGTTTTCCAACACCGGGGAGCTGTTTTTT

V: TRBV5-1
size: few
J: TRBJ1-2
D: TRBD1
CDR3: CASSLASTGVGYTF
DNA: TGCGCCAGCAGCTTGGCCTCGACAGGGGTTGGCTACACCTTC

V: TRBV27
size: .
J: TRBJ2-5
D: TRBD1
CDR3: CASSSYGDSLQQETQYF
DNA: TGTGCCAGCAGTTCGTACGGGGACAGTTTACAACAAGAGACCCAGTACTTC

V: TRBV6-6
size: few
J: TRBJ1-1
D: .
CDR3: CASSSGTNPTEAFF
DNA: TGTGCCAGCAGTTCAGGAACCAACCCCACTGAAGCTTTCTTT

V: TRBV6-1
size: .
J: TRBJ1-5
D: TRBD1
CDR3: CASSARQGSNQPQHF
DNA: TGTGCCAGCAGTGCTAGACAGGGTAGCAATCAGCCCCAGCATTTT

V: TRBV19
size: few
J: TRBJ2-2
D: .
CDR3: CASSPRGGQGTGELFF
DNA: TGTGCCAGTAGTCCCCGTGGAGGGCAGGGCACCGGGGAGCTGTTTTTT

V: TRBV5-1
size: .
J: TRBJ1-2
D: .
CDR3: CASSLEGGIGYGYTF
DNA: TGCGCCAGCAGCTTGGAGGGCGGGATAGGCTATGGCTACACCTTC

V: TRBV7-9
size: .
J: TRBJ1-2
D: .
CDR3: CASSTTGYYGYTF
DNA: TGTGCCAGCAGCACCACAGGGTACTATGGCTACACCTTC

V: TRBV4-1
size: .
J: TRBJ2-7
D: TRBD1
CDR3: CASSQKFPDREVDEQYF
DNA: TGCGCCAGCAGCCAAAAATTCCCGGACAGGGAGGTAGACGAGCAGTACTTC

V: TRBV27
size: few
J: TRBJ1-5
D: .
CDR3: CASSDSHNQPQHF
DNA: TGTGCCAGCAGCGACAGTCACAATCAGCCCCAGCATTTT

V: TRBV7-8
size: once
J: TRBJ1-2
D: TRBD1
CDR3: CASSFAVRGGAYLNYGYTF
DNA: TGTGCCAGCAGCTTTGCGGTCCGAGGGGGCGCCTATCTTAACTATGGCTACACCTTC

V: TRBV9
size: once
J: TRBJ1-2
D: .
CDR3: CASSVDYPANGYTF
DNA: TGTGCCAGCAGCGTAGATTATCCCGCGAATGGCTACACCTTC

V: TRBV27
size: few
J: TRBJ2-4
D: TRBD2
CDR3: CASRFLAGGVNIQYF
DNA: TGTGCCAGCAGATTTCTAGCGGGGGGAGTAAACATTCAGTACTTC

V: TRBV12-5
size: .
J: TRBJ1-1
D: .
CDR3: CASLVYTEAFF
DNA: TGTGCTAGTCTTGTTTACACTGAAGCTTTCTTT

V: TRBV5-1
size: .
J: TRBJ1-2
D: .
CDR3: CASSSLDSYGCTF
DNA: TGCGCCAGCAGCTCCCTAGACAGCTATGGCTGCACCTTC

V: TRBV9
size: .
J: TRBJ1-6
D: .
CDR3: CASSPQVSYNSPLHF
DNA: TGTGCCAGCAGCCCACAGGTCTCCTATAATTCACCCCTCCACTTT

V: TRBV4-2
size: once
J: TRBJ2-7
D: TRBD1
CDR3: CASSQQGAYEQYF
DNA: TGTGCCAGCAGCCAACAGGGGGCCTACGAGCAGTACTTC